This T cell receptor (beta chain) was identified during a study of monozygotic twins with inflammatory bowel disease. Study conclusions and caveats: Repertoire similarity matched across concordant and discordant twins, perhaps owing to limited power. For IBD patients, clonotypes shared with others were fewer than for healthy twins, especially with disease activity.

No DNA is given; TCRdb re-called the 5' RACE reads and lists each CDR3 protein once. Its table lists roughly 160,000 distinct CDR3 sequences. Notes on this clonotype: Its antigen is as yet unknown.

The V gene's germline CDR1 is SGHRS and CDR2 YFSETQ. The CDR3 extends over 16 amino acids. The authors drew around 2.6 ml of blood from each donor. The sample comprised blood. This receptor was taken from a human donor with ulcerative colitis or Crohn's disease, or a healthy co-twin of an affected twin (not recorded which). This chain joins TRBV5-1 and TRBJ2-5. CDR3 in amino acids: CASSSSVTTFQETQYF.